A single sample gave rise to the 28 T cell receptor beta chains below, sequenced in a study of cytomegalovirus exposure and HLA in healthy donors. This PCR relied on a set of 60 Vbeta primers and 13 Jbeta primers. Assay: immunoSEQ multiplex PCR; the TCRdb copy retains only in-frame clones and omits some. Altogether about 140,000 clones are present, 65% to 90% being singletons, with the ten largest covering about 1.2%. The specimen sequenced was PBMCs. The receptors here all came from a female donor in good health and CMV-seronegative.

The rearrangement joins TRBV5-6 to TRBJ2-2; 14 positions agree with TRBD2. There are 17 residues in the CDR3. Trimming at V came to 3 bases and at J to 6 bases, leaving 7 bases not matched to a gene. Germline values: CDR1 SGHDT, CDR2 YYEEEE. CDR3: CASSSPGLAGEAGELFF. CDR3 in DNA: TGTGCCAGCAGCTCTCCGGGACTAGCGGGAGAGGCCGGGGAGCTGTTTTTT.

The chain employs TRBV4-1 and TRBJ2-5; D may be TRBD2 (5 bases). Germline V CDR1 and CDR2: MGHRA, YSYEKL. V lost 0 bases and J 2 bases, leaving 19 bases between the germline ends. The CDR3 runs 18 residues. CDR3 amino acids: CASSQDLLFRTGQETQYF. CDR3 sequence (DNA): TGCGCCAGCAGCCAAGATCTGTTATTCAGGACTGGTCAAGAGACCCAGTACTTC.

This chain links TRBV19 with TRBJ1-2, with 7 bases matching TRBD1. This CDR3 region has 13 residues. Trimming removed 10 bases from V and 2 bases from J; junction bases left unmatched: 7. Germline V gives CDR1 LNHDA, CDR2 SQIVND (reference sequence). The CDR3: CATGGTYNYGYTF. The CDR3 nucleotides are TGTGCCACAGGGGGGACGTACAACTATGGCTACACCTTC.

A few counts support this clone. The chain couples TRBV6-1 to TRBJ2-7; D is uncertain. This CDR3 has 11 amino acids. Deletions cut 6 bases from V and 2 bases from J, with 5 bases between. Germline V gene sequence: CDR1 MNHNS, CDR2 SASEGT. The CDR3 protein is CASRLAYEQYF. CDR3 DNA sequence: TGTGCCAGCAGACTCGCCTACGAGCAGTACTTC.

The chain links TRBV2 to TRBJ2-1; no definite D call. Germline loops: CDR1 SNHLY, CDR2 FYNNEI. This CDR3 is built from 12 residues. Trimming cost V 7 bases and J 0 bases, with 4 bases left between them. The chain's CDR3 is CASINSYNEQFF. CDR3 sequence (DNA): TGTGCCAGCATTAACTCCTACAATGAGCAGTTCTTC.

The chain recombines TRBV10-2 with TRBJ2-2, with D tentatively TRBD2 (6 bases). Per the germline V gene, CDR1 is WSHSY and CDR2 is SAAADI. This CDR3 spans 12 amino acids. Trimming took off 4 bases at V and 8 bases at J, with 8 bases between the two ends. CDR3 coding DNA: TGCGCCAGCAGTGCCGGGGGTGGGGAGCTGTTTTTT. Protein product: CASSAGGGELFF.

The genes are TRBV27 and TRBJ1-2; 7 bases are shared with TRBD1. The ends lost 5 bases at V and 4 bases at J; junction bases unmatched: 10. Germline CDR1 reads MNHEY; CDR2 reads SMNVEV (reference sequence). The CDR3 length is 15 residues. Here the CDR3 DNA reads TGTGCCAGCAGTGGACCCCAAGGGGGCGTCTATGGCTACACCTTC. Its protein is CASSGPQGGVYGYTF.

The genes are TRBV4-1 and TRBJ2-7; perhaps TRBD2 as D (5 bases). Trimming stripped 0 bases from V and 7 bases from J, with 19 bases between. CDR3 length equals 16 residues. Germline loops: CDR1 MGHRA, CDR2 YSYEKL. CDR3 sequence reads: CASSQDEWEPSGEQYF. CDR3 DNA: TGCGCCAGCAGCCAAGATGAGTGGGAGCCCTCGGGGGAGCAGTACTTC.

CDR3 in amino acids: CASREGLAGGNYNEQFF. In DNA, the CDR3 is TGTGCCAGCAGGGAGGGACTAGCGGGAGGAAACTACAATGAGCAGTTCTTC. The chain carries TRBV5-4 and TRBJ2-1, with TRBD2 identical over 15 bases. The ends lost 5 bases at V and 3 bases at J; junction bases unmatched: 6. The germline V gene has CDR1 SGHNT and CDR2 YYREEE (reference sequence). The CDR3 loop spans 17 amino acids.

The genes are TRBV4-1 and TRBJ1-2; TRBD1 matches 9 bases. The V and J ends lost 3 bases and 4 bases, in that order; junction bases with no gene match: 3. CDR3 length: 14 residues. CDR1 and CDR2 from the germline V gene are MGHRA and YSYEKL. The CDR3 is CASSHDRGSYGYTF. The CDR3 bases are TGCGCCAGCAGCCACGACAGGGGGAGCTATGGCTACACCTTC.

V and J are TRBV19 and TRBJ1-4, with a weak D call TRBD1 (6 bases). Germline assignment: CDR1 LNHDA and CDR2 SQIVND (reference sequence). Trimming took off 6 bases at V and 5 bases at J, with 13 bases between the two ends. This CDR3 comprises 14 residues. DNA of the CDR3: TGTGCCAGTAGCTCACAGGGTGGAAATGAAAAACTGTTTTTT. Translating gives CASSSQGGNEKLFF.

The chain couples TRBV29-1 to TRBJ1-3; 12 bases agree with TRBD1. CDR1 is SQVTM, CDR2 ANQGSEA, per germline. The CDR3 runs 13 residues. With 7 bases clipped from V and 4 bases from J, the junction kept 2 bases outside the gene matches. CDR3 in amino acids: CSAGQGAGNTIYF. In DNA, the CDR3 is TGCAGCGCGGGACAGGGGGCGGGAAACACCATATATTTT.

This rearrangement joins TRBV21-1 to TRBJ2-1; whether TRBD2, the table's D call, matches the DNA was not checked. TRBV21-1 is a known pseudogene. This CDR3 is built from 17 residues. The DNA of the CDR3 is TGTGCCAGCAGCTGGCGGCTAGCGGGGCGCCCGTGGAATGAGCAGTTCTTC. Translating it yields CASSWRLAGRPWNEQFF.

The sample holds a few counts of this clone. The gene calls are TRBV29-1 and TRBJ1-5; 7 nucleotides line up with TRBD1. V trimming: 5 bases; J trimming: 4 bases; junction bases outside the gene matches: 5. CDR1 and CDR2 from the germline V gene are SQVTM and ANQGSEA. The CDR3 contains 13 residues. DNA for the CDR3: TGCAGCGTTCGGCGGGACAGTAATCAGCCCCAGCATTTT. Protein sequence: CSVRRDSNQPQHF.

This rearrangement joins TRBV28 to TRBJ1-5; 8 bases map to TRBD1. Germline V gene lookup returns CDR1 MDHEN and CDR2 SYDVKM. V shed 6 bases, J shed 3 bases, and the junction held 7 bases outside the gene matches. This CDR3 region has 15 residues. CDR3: CASSRGTGINQPQHF. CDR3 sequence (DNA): TGTGCCAGCAGCCGAGGGACAGGCATCAATCAGCCCCAGCATTTT.

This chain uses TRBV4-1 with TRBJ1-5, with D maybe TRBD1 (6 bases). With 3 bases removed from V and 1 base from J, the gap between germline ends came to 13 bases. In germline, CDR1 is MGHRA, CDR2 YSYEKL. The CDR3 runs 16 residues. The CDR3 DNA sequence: TGCGCCAGCAGCCAGGACTGGACAGTGAGCAATCAGCCCCAGCATTTT. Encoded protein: CASSQDWTVSNQPQHF.

In DNA, the CDR3 is TGCGCCAGCAGTGGACAGGGGGGGATTTATTACAATCAGCCCCAGCATTTT. The encoded protein is CASSGQGGIYYNQPQHF. The rearrangement joins TRBV10-2 to TRBJ1-5, with TRBD1 matching 9 bases. Trimming at V came to 4 bases and at J to 3 bases, leaving 10 bases not matched to a gene. Per the germline V gene, CDR1 is WSHSY and CDR2 is SAAADI. The CDR3 runs to 17 residues.

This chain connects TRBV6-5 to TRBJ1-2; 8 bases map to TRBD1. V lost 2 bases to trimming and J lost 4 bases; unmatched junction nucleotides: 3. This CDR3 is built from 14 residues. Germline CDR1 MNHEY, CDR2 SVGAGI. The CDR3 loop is CASSYGQGAYGYTF. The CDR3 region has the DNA TGTGCCAGCAGTTACGGGCAGGGGGCCTATGGCTACACCTTC.

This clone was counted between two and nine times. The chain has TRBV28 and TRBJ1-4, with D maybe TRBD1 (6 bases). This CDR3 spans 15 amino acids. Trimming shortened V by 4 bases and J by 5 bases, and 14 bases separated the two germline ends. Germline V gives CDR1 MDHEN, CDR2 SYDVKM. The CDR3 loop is CASSSPGTLNEKLFF. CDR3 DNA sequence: TGTGCCAGCAGTTCCCCCGGGACACTGAATGAAAAACTGTTTTTT.

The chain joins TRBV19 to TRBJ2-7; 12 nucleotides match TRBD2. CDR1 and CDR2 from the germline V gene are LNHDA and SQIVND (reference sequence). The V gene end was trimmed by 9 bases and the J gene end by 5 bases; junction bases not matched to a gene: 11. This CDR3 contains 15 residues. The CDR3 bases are TGTGCCAGCGCAACGACTAGCGGGAGTCGCAACGAGCAGTACTTC. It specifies CASATTSGSRNEQYF.

CDR3 region: CASSQETSGSSYEQYF. As DNA, the CDR3 is TGCGCCAGCAGCCAAGAGACGAGCGGGAGCTCCTACGAGCAGTACTTC. The chain has TRBV4-1 and TRBJ2-7; 8 nucleotides align to TRBD2. The CDR3 spans 16 residues. The V and J ends lost 0 bases and 0 bases, in that order; junction bases with no gene match: 4. Per germline, CDR1 MGHRA and CDR2 YSYEKL.

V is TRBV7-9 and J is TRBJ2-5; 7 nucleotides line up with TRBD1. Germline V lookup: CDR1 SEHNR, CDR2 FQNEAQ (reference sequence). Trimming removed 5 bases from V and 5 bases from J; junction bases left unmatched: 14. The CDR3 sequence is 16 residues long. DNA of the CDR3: TGTGCCAGCAGCAGCCTAAGGGGGCCAGAGTACGAGACCCAGTACTTC. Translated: CASSSLRGPEYETQYF.

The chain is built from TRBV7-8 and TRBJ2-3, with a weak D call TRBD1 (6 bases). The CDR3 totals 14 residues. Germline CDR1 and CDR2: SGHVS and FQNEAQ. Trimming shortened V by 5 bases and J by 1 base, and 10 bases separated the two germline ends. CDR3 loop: CASSPDSGTDTQYF. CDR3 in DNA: TGTGCCAGCAGCCCGGACAGTGGCACAGATACGCAGTATTTT.

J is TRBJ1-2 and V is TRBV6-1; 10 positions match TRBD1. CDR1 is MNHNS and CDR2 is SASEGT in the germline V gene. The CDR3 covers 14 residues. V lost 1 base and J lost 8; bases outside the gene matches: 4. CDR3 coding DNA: TGTGCCAGCAGTGAAGGACAGGGGGCTGACGGCTACACCTTC. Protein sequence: CASSEGQGADGYTF.

This chain's CDR3 is CASSQAQRENYGYTF. As DNA, the CDR3 is TGCGCCAGCAGCCAAGCCCAAAGAGAGAACTATGGCTACACCTTC. V gene TRBV4-1 combines with J gene TRBJ1-2, with D unresolved. The CDR3 covers 15 residues. V gave up 1 base and J gave up 2 bases, with 11 bases separating them. Germline-derived CDR1 and CDR2 are MGHRA and YSYEKL.

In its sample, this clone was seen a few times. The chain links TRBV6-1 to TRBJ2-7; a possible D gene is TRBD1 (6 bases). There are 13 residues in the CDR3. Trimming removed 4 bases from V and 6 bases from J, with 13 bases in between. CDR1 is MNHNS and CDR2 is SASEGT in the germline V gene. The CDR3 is CASSVSTGPEQYF. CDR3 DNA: TGTGCCAGCAGTGTCTCAACAGGGCCCGAGCAGTACTTC.

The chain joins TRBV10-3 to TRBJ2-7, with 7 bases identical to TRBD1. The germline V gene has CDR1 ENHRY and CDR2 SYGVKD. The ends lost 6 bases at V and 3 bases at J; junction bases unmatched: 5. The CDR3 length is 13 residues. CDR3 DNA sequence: TGTGCCATCAGCGACAGGGTGAGCTACGAGCAGTACTTC. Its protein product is CAISDRVSYEQYF.

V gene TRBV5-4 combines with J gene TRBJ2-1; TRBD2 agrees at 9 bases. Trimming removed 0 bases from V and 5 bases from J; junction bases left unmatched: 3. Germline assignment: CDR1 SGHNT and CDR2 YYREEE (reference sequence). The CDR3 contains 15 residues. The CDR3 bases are TGTGCCAGCAGCTTGGGACTAGCGGCAGACAATGAGCAGTTCTTC. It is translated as CASSLGLAADNEQFF.